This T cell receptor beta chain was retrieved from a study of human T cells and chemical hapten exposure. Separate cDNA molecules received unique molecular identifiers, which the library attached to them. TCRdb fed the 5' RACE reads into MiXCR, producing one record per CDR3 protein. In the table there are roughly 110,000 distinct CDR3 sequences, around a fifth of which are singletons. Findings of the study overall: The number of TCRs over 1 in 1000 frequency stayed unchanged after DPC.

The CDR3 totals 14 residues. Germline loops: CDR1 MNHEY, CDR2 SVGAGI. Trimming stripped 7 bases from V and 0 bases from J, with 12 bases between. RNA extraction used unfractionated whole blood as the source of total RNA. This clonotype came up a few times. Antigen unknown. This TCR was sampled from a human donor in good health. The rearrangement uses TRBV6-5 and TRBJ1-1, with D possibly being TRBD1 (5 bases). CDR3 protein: CASKAGLMNTEAFF. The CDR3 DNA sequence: TGTGCCAGCAAAGCAGGGCTTATGAACACTGAAGCTTTCTTT.